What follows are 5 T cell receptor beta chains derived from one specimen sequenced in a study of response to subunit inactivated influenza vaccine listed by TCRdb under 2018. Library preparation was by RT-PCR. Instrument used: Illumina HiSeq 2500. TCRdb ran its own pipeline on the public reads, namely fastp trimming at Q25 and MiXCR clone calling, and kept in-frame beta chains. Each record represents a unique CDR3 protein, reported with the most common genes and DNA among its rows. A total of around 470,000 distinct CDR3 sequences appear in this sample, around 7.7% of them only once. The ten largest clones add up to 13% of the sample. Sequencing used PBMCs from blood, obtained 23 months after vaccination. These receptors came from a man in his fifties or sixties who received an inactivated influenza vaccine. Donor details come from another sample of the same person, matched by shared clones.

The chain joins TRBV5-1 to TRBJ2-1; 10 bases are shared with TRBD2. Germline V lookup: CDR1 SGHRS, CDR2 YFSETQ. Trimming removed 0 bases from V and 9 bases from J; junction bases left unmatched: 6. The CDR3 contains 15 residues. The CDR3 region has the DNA TGCGCCAGCAGCTTGGCCGCTAGCGGGAGTGGTGAGCAGTTCTTC. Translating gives CASSLAASGSGEQFF.

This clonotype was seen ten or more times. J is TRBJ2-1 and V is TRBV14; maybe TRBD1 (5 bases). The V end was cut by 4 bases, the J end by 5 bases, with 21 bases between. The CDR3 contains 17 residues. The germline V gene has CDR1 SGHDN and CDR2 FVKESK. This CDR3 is CASSLLGRGLGNNEQFF. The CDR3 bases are TGTGCCAGCAGCCTCCTGGGAAGGGGTTTAGGTAACAATGAGCAGTTCTTC.

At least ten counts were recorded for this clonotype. The DNA of the CDR3 is TGTGCCAGCACCGGGACAGGGACTGGAAACACCATATATTTT. As protein: CASTGTGTGNTIYF. The chain has TRBV7-2 and TRBJ1-3; 9 positions match TRBD1. Germline CDR1 is SGHTA and CDR2 is FQGNSA. The CDR3 loop spans 14 amino acids. V lost 7 bases to trimming and J lost 2 bases; unmatched junction nucleotides: 3.

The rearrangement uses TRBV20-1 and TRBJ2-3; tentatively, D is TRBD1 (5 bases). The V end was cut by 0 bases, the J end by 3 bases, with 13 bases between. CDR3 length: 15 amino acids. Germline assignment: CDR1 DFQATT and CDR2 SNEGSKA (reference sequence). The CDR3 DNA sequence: TGCAGTGCTAGAGATTTAGGGGATGGAACAGATACGCAGTATTTT. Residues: CSARDLGDGTDTQYF.

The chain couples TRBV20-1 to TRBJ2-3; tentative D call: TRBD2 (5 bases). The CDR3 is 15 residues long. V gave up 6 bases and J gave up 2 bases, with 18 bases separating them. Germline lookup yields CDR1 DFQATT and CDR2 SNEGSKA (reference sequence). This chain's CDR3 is CSASASLGDTDTQYF. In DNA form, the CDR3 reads TGCAGTGCCAGCGCTAGCTTAGGTGACACAGATACGCAGTATTTT.